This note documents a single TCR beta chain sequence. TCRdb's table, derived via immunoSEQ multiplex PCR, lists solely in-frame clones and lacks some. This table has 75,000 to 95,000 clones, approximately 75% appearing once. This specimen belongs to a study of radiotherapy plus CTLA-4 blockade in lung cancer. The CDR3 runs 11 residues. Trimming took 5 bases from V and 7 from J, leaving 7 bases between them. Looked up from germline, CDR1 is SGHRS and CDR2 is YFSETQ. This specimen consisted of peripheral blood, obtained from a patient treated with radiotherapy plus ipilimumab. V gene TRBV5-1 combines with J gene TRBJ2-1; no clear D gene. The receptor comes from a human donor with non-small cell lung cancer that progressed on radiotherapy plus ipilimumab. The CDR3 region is CASRLTNEQFF. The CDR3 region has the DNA TGCGCCAGCAGACTTACTAATGAGCAGTTCTTC.